These 8 T cell receptor beta chains came from one sample sequenced in a study of blood T cells in healthy people across ages (dated by TCRdb to between 2015 and 2017). The receptor library was made with 5' RACE. Sequencing instrument: Illumina HiSeq 2500. A second about 7 to 11 cycle PCR used a sample-barcoded 5' primer and a J-beta primer mix. TCRdb itself trimmed the public reads at Q25 with fastp, ran MiXCR and retained productive beta chains. A single entry per CDR3 protein holds the most common genes and DNA from its merged rows. Counted in this sample were about 1.6 million distinct CDR3 sequences; almost 35% of them appeared once. Around 10% of the sample is in the top ten clones. Sequencing was done on a sample of blood. Source of these receptors: a woman aged 30 to 39 in good health.

This clonotype was counted a few times. The genes are TRBV7-6 and TRBJ2-3; 10 nucleotides line up with TRBD1. The CDR3 is 17 residues long. V dropped 5 bases and J dropped 0; count of bases not matched to a gene: 8. The germline V gene encodes CDR1 SGHVS and CDR2 FNYEAQ. CDR3 nucleotides: TGTGCCAGCAGCCCGGGACAGGGGATAGCTAGCACAGATACGCAGTATTTT. As protein: CASSPGQGIASTDTQYF.

This clonotype was counted only a few times. The chain links TRBV20-1 to TRBJ1-5, with D perhaps matching TRBD1 (5 bases). This CDR3 is 14 amino acids long. Germline V gene data show CDR1 as DFQATT and CDR2 as SNEGSKA (reference sequence). V gave up 0 bases and J gave up 1 base, with 7 bases separating them. Here the CDR3 reads CSAREQESNQPQHF. The CDR3 DNA reads TGCAGTGCTAGAGAACAGGAGAGCAATCAGCCCCAGCATTTT.

The chain's CDR3 is CASSSKVAGGWYEQYF. DNA for the CDR3: TGTGCCAGCAGCTCGAAGGTAGCGGGGGGGTGGTACGAGCAGTACTTC. V gene TRBV7-8 combines with J gene TRBJ2-7; 11 bases are shared with TRBD2. J was trimmed by 4 bases and V by 4 bases; bases with no gene match: 9. Germline CDR1 SGHVS, CDR2 FQNEAQ. The CDR3 consists of 16 residues.

The sample holds a few counts of this clonotype. This chain connects TRBV12-3 or TRBV12-4 to TRBJ1-1, with D possibly TRBD1 on 5 matching bases. This CDR3 has 14 amino acids. Trimming left V 4 bases short and J 10 bases short, with 19 bases between. The CDR3 bases are TGTGCCAGCAGTTCTCGGGGGGAGGCTTCGGGAGCTTTCTTT. Translating gives CASSSRGEASGAFF.

This clonotype was seen a few times. V and J are TRBV5-1 and TRBJ2-5, with D perhaps matching TRBD2 (6 bases). The CDR3 runs to 15 residues. Trimming took off 4 bases at V and 5 bases at J, with 18 bases between the two ends. The V gene's germline CDR1 is SGHRS and CDR2 YFSETQ. CDR3 amino acids: CASSGGARTGETQYF. DNA of the CDR3: TGCGCCAGCAGCGGCGGGGCGCGTACGGGGGAGACCCAGTACTTC.

A few counts support this clonotype. This chain connects TRBV5-6 to TRBJ2-1; 7 bases are a match to TRBD2. CDR1 is SGHDT and CDR2 is YYEEEE in the germline V gene. The J segment lost 1 base and the V segment lost 6 bases, leaving 7 bases of the junction unmatched. There are 15 residues in the CDR3. CDR3 nucleotides: TGTGCCAGCACCCGAGCGGGGAGATCCTACAATGAGCAGTTCTTC. Its protein product is CASTRAGRSYNEQFF.

This chain joins TRBV9 and TRBJ1-4; no definite D call. The CDR3 totals 15 residues. With 4 bases removed from V and 5 bases from J, the gap between germline ends came to 15 bases. CDR1 is SGDLS, CDR2 YYNGEE, per germline. The CDR3 region is CASSLRLGKNEKLFF. The CDR3 DNA follows: TGTGCCAGCAGCTTGAGGCTAGGGAAGAATGAAAAACTGTTTTTT.

This clonotype was picked up many times. This sequence joins TRBV11-1 and TRBJ2-7; no clear D gene. The CDR3 spans 13 residues. V was cut by 5 bases and J by 4 bases, with 12 bases left in between. Germline CDR1 is SGHAT and CDR2 is FQDESV (reference sequence). The CDR3 DNA is TGTGCCAGCAGCGTACACCTCGAGTACGAGCAGTACTTC. Protein: CASSVHLEYEQYF.